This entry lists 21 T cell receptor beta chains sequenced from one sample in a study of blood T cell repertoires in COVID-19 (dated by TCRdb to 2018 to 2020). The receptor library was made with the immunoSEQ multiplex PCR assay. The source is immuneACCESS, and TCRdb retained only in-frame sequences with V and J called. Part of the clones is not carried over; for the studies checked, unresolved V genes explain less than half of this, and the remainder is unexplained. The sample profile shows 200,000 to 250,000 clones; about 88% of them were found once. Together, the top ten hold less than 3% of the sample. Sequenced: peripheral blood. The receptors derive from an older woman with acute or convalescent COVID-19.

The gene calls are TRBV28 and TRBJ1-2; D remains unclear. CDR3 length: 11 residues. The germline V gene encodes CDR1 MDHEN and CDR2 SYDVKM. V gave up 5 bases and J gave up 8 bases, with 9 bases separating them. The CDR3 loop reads CASSTGWGYTF. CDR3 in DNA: TGTGCCAGCAGTACGGGATGGGGCTACACCTTC.

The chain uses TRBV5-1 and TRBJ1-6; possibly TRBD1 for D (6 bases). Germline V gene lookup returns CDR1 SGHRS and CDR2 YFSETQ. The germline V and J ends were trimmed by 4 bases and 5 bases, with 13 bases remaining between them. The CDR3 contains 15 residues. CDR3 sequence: CASSPEGVHNSPLHF. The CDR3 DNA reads TGCGCCAGCAGCCCCGAGGGGGTCCATAATTCACCCCTCCACTTT.

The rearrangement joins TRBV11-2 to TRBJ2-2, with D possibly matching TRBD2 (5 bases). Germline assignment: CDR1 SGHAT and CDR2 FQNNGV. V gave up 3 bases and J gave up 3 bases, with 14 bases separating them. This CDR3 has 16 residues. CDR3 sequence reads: CASSLRALLDTGELFF. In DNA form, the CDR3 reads TGTGCCAGCAGCTTGCGGGCCCTCTTAGACACCGGGGAGCTGTTTTTT. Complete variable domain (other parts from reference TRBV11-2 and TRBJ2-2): EAGVAQSPRYKIIEKRQSVAFWCNPISGHATLYWYQQILGQGPKLLIQFQNNGVVDDSQLPKDRFSAERLKGVDSTLKIQPAKLEDSAVYLCASSLRALLDTGELFFGEGSRLTVL.

The CDR3 bases are TGCAGTGCTAGTTCCCCCGGGACAGGGGATCAGCCCCAGCATTTT. This encodes CSASSPGTGDQPQHF. The chain joins TRBV20-1 to TRBJ1-5; 10 nucleotides agree with TRBD1. Unmatched junction bases numbered 7, after V lost 3 bases and J lost 5 bases. Germline V gene sequence: CDR1 DFQATT, CDR2 SNEGSKA (reference sequence). The CDR3 has 15 residues.

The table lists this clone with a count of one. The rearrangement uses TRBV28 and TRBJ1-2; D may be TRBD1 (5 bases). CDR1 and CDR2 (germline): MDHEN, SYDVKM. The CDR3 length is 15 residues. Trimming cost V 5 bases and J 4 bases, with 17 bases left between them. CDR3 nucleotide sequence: TGTGCCAGCAGTACCCCCCAGGGTGTTACCTATGGCTACACCTTC. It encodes CASSTPQGVTYGYTF.

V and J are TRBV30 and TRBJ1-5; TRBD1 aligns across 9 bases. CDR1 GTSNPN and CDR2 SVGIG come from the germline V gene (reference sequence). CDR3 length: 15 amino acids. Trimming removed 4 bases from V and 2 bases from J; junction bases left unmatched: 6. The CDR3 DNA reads TGTGCCTGGACCCAGGGACAGGGAGGCAATCAGCCCCAGCATTTT. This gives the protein CAWTQGQGGNQPQHF.

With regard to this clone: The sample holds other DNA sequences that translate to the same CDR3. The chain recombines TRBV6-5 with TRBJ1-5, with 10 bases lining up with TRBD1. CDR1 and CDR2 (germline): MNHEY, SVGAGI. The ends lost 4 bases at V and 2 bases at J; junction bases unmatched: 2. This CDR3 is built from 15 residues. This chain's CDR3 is CASSLDRGGNQPQHF. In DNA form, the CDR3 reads TGTGCCAGCAGTTTGGACAGGGGGGGCAATCAGCCCCAGCATTTT.

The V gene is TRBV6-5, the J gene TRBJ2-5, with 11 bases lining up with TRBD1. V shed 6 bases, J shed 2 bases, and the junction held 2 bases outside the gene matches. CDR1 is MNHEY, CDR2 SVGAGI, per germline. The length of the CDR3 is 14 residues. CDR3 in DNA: TGTGCCAGCAGCCGGGACAGGGGGCAAGAGACCCAGTACTTC. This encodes CASSRDRGQETQYF.

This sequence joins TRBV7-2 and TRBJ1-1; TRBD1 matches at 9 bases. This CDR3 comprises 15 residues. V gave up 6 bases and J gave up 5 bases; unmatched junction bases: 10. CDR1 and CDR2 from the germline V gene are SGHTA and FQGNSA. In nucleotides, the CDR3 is TGTGCCAGCAGACGTCGGACAGGGGAGCAAACTGAAGCTTTCTTT. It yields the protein CASRRRTGEQTEAFF.

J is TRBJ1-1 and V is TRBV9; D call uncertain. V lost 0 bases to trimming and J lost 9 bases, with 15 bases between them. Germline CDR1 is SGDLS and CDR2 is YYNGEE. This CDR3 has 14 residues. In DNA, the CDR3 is TGTGCCAGCAGCGTAGAAGAGGGTCGCTCGCAAGCTTTCTTT. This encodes CASSVEEGRSQAFF.

The CDR3 is CASSFYGGQANSPLHF. The CDR3 DNA reads TGTGCCAGCAGCTTTTATGGGGGACAGGCTAATTCACCCCTCCACTTT. The chain couples TRBV7-9 to TRBJ1-6, with TRBD1 matching over 8 bases. Germline V lookup: CDR1 SEHNR, CDR2 FQNEAQ (reference sequence). V dropped 3 bases and J dropped 6; count of bases not matched to a gene: 7. This CDR3 contains 16 residues.

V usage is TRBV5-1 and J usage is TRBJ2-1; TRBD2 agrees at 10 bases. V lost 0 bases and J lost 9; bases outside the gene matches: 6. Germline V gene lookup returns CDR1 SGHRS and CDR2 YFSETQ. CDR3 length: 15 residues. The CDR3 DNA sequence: TGCGCCAGCAGCTTGGGAGCGGGAGGGTCAGGTGAGCAGTTCTTC. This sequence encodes CASSLGAGGSGEQFF.

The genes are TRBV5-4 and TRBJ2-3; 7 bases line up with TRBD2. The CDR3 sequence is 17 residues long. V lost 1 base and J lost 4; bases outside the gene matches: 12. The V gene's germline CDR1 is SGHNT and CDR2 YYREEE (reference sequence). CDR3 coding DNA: TGTGCCAGCAGCTTGAAGAGCCGCGGACTAGGGCCAGATACGCAGTATTTT. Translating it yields CASSLKSRGLGPDTQYF.

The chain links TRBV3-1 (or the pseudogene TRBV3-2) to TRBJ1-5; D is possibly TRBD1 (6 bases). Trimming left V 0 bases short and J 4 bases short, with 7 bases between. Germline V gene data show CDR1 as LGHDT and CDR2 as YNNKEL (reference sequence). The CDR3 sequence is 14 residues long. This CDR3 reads CASSQEQGNQPQHF. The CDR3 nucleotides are TGTGCCAGCAGCCAAGAACAGGGAAATCAGCCCCAGCATTTT.

CDR3 region: CASSIPQGSNSPLHF. CDR3 nucleotide sequence: TGTGCCAGCAGTATACCCCAGGGGAGCAATTCACCCCTCCACTTT. The chain carries TRBV28 and TRBJ1-6; D perhaps matches TRBD1 (6 bases). CDR1 and CDR2 (germline): MDHEN, SYDVKM. The CDR3 consists of 15 residues. Trimming took 5 bases from V and 7 from J, leaving 15 bases between them.

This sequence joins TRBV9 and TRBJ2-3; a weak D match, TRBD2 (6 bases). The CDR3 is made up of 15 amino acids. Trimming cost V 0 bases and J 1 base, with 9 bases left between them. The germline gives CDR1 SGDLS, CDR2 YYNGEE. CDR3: CASSVAGARTDTQYF. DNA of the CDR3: TGTGCCAGCAGCGTAGCGGGAGCGCGCACAGATACGCAGTATTTT. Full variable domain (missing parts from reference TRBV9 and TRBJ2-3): DSGVTQTPKHLITATGQRVTLRCSPRSGDLSVYWYQQSLDQGLQFLIQYYNGEERAKGNILERFSAQQFPDLHSELNLSSLELGDSALYFCASSVAGARTDTQYFGPGTRLTVL.

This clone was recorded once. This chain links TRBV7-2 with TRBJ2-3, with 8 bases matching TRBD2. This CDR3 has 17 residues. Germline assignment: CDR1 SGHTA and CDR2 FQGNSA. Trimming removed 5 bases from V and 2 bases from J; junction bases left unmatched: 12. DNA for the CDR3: TGTGCCAGCAGCCCCCGCAGCGGGAGAGGCTACACAGATACGCAGTATTTT. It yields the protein CASSPRSGRGYTDTQYF. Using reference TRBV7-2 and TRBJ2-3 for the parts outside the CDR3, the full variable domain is GAGVSQSPSNKVTEKGKDVELRCDPISGHTALYWYRQSLGQGLEFLIYFQGNSAPDKSGLPSDRFSAERTGGSVSTLTIQRTQQEDSAVYLCASSPRSGRGYTDTQYFGPGTRLTVL.

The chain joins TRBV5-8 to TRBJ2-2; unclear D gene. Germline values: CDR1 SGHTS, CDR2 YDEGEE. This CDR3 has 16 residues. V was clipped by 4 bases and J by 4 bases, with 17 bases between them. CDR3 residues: CASSPRLLGFTGELFF. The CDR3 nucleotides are TGTGCCAGCAGCCCGCGGCTTCTAGGATTCACCGGGGAGCTGTTTTTT.

The CDR3 region is CASSALGGIDGYTF. In nucleotides, the CDR3 is TGTGCCAGCTCAGCCTTAGGGGGAATTGATGGCTACACCTTC. The rearrangement links TRBV18 to TRBJ1-2; D might be TRBD1 (6 bases). Germline CDR1 reads KGHSH; CDR2 reads LQKENI. The CDR3 sequence is 14 residues long. The ends were cut back, 5 bases at V and 6 bases at J, with 16 bases in the middle.

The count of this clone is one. CDR3 in DNA: TGCGCCAGCAGCTTGGGTCTAGCGGGGACCCAGTACTTC. Its protein is CASSLGLAGTQYF. The J gene is TRBJ2-5, the V gene TRBV5-1; 8 bases match TRBD2. Per germline, CDR1 SGHRS and CDR2 YFSETQ. V trimming: 0 bases; J trimming: 7 bases; junction bases outside the gene matches: 2. The CDR3 consists of 13 residues.

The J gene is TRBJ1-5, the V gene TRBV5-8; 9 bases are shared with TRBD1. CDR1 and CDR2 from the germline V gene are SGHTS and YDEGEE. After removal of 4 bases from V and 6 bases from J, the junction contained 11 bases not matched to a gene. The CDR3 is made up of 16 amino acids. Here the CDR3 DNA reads TGTGCCAGCAGCACTGGGACAGGGTACGGGAGTCAGCCCCAGCATTTT. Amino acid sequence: CASSTGTGYGSQPQHF.